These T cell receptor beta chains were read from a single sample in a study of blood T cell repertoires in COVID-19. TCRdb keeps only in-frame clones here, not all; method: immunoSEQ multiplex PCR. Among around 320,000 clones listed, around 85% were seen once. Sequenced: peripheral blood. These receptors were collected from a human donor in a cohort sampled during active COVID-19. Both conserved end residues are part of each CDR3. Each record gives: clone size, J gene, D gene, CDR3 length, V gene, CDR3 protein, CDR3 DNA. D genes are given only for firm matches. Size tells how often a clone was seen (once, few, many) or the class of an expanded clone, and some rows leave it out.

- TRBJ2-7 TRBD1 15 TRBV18 CASSRGGQGIYEQYF TGTGCCAGCTCACGGGGAGGACAGGGGATCTACGAGCAGTACTTC
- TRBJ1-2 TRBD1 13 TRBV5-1 CASSAEGAGGYTF TGCGCCAGCAGCGCGGAGGGGGCTGGGGGCTACACCTTC
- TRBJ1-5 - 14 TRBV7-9 CASSLTDSNQPQHF TGTGCCAGCAGCTTGACAGATAGCAATCAGCCCCAGCATTTT
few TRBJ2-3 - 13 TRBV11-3 CASSSGSTDTQYF TGTGCCAGCAGCTCCGGGAGCACAGATACGCAGTATTTT
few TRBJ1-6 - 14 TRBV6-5 CASSPGSYNSPLHF TGTGCCAGCAGCCCGGGCTCCTATAATTCACCCCTCCACTTT
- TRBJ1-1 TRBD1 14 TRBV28 CASHRDRANTEAFF TGTGCCAGCCACCGGGACAGGGCGAACACTGAAGCTTTCTTT
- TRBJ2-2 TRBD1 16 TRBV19 CASSKRQGRDTGELFF TGTGCCAGTAGTAAACGACAGGGGCGCGACACCGGGGAGCTGTTTTTT
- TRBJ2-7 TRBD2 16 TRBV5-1 CASSLGSGGPHYEQYF TGCGCCAGCAGTTTGGGGAGCGGGGGGCCCCACTACGAGCAGTACTTC
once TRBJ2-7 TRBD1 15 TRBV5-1 CASSLSGGPSYEQYF TGCGCCAGCAGCCTCTCAGGGGGACCCTCCTACGAGCAGTACTTC
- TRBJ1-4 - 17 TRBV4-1 CASSQDDGAATNEKLFF TGCGCCAGCAGCCAAGATGATGGGGCGGCAACTAATGAAAAACTGTTTTTT
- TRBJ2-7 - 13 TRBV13 CASSSTGSYEQYF TGTGCCAGCAGCTCGACTGGCTCCTACGAGCAGTACTTC
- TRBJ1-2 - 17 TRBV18 CASSRLGTGTTGYGYTF TGTGCCAGCTCACGACTGGGGACCGGGACAACGGGCTATGGCTACACCTTC
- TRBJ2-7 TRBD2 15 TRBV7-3 CASSLSGSGGYEQYF TGTGCCAGCAGCTTAAGTGGTAGCGGGGGATACGAGCAGTACTTC
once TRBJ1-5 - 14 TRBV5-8 CASSLGLGGQPQHF TGTGCCAGCAGCTTGGGGCTAGGTGGTCAGCCCCAGCATTTT